This T cell receptor beta chain was profiled in a study of blood T cell repertoires in COVID-19. Across the study: Samples representing acute and convalescent COVID-19 were sourced from the United States, Italy and Spain. PBMCs, B-cell-depleted T cells, or T cells were the source of the cDNA or gDNA that made up the material.

With 6 bases removed from V and 4 bases from J, the gap between germline ends came to 18 bases. The CDR3 sequence is 15 residues long. From germline, CDR1 is LNHDA and CDR2 SQIVND (reference sequence). Per the authors' pipeline: Quantification of nucleated cells was approximated via reference gene primer amplification. The data were produced by immunoSEQ multiplex PCR, yet TCRdb's version contains in-frame clones alone and is incomplete. The V and J calls and the clone size are those of that table, but D and trimming were determined from the DNA. The table lists approximately 400,000 clones, around 88% of them singletons.

This TCR was sampled from a woman aged 45-59 years with COVID-19, enrolled during active disease. The sequencing sample was made of peripheral blood. V is TRBV19 and J is TRBJ1-1; possibly TRBD1 for D (6 bases). CDR3 amino acids: CASRFVWGQGTEAFF. DNA of the CDR3: TGTGCCAGTAGATTCGTGTGGGGGCAGGGCACTGAAGCTTTCTTT.